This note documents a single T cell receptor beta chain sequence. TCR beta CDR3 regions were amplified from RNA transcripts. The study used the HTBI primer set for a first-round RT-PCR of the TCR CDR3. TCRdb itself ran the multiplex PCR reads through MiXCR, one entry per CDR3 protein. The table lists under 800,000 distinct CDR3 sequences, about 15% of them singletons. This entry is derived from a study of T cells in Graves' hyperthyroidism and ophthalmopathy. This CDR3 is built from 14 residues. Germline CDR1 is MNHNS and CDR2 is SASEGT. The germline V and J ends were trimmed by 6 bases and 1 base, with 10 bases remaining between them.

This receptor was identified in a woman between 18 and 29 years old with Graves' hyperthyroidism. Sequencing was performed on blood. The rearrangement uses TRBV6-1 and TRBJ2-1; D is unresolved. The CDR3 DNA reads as TGTGCCAGCAGCGACCCTTCTTCCTACAATGAGCAGTTCTTC. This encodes CASSDPSSYNEQFF.